The 8 T cell receptor beta chains presented below share a single source sample, sequenced in a study of CD8 T cells in Susac syndrome. RNA was extracted with the RNeasy kit, and a quantity of roughly 0.5 to 1 ug was reverse transcribed using random hexamers. TCRdb redid the calling of the immunoSEQ multiplex PCR reads with MiXCR, one entry per CDR3 protein. This sample has roughly 220,000 distinct CDR3 sequences, with about 94% found just once. The sample taken for sequencing was CD4+ T cells from PBMCs. The receptors stem from a human donor with Susac syndrome.

This chain joins TRBV30 and TRBJ2-2, with a tentative D call TRBD1 (6 bases). Trimming stripped 3 bases from V and 5 bases from J, with 25 bases between. Germline-derived CDR1 and CDR2 are GTSNPN and SVGIG (reference sequence). The CDR3 totals 18 residues. The CDR3 DNA reads TGTGCCTGGAGCAGAGGGGTAACTACAGGGATTGGGACCGGGGAGCTGTTTTTT. Its protein product is CAWSRGVTTGIGTGELFF.

This clonotype occurred a few times. CDR3 DNA: TGTGCCTGGAGTGTTCAGGGGGCAGATACGCAGTATTTT. This encodes CAWSVQGADTQYF. This chain links TRBV30 with TRBJ2-3; 7 positions agree with TRBD1. The CDR3 is 13 residues long. The ends lost 0 bases at V and 4 bases at J; junction bases unmatched: 1. The germline CDR1 and CDR2 sequences are GTSNPN and SVGIG (reference sequence).

The J gene is TRBJ2-3, the V gene TRBV30; TRBD2 might be the D (7 bases). Trimming stripped 2 bases from V and 8 bases from J, with 23 bases between. The CDR3 length is 16 residues. Germline values: CDR1 GTSNPN, CDR2 SVGIG (reference sequence). The CDR3 spells CAWSPPGGLSSGTQYF. DNA for the CDR3: TGTGCCTGGAGTCCCCCCGGGGGGCTATCATCTGGTACGCAGTATTTT. Complete variable domain (other parts from reference TRBV30 and TRBJ2-3): SQTIHQWPATLVQPVGSPLSLECTVEGTSNPNLYWYRQAAGRGLQLLFYSVGIGQISSEVPQNLSASRPQDRQFILSSKKLLLSDSGFYLCAWSPPGGLSSGTQYFGPGTRLTVL.

CDR3 sequence reads: CAWSSKKRVRGNAAEAFF. DNA for the CDR3: TGTGCCTGGAGCTCCAAGAAGCGGGTCAGAGGGAATGCGGCTGAAGCTTTCTTT. The rearrangement uses TRBV30 and TRBJ1-1, with D hard to call. Germline values: CDR1 GTSNPN, CDR2 SVGIG (reference sequence). This CDR3 contains 18 residues. Trimming stripped 3 bases from V and 6 bases from J, with 29 bases between.

This chain links TRBV5-1 with TRBJ2-1, with D unclear. Deletions cut 0 bases from V and 6 bases from J, with 7 bases between. CDR3 length equals 13 residues. Looked up from germline, CDR1 is SGHRS and CDR2 is YFSETQ. This CDR3 reads CASSLGIGNEQFF. CDR3 DNA sequence: TGCGCCAGCAGCTTGGGTATTGGCAATGAGCAGTTCTTC.

This rearrangement joins TRBV5-1 to TRBJ2-7, with 9 bases that match TRBD1. The CDR3 length is 14 residues. From germline, CDR1 is SGHRS and CDR2 YFSETQ. V gave up 4 bases and J gave up 6 bases; unmatched junction bases: 8. CDR3 region: CASSGRTGVVEQYF. CDR3 nucleotides: TGCGCCAGCAGCGGAAGGACAGGGGTGGTCGAGCAGTACTTC.

The genes are TRBV15 and TRBJ2-7, with D possibly called TRBD1 or TRBD2 (6 bases each). CDR1 is LNHNV, CDR2 YYDKDF, per germline (reference sequence). Trimming cost V 5 bases and J 4 bases, with 12 bases left between them. There are 13 residues in the CDR3. This chain's CDR3 is CATSPTGRYEQYF. The CDR3 nucleotides read TGTGCCACCAGCCCTACAGGGAGGTACGAGCAGTACTTC.

J is TRBJ2-7 and V is TRBV18; 7 nucleotides agree with TRBD2. Germline CDR1 and CDR2: KGHSH and LQKENI. V was pared by 3 bases and J by 2 bases, with 10 bases of the junction left unmatched. The CDR3 extends over 16 amino acids. CDR3 DNA: TGTGCCAGCTCACCGATCAACGGGGGGTTGGCCTACGAGCAGTACTTC. The encoded protein is CASSPINGGLAYEQYF.